This TCR beta chain was observed in a study of T cell responses to AZD1222 COVID-19 vaccine. The study, taken as a whole, reports: Repertoires were obtained only post-peak T cell response. Recipients of two AZD1222 doses showed rising Spike-specific TCR breadth and depth.

About this clone itself: Its antigen is still unknown.

CDR3 length equals 12 residues. Germline lookup yields CDR1 SGHVS and CDR2 FNYEAQ. V shed 5 bases and J shed 0 bases, with 4 bases lying between them. Assay: immunoSEQ multiplex PCR; the TCRdb copy retains only in-frame clones and omits some. The table includes 130,000 or so clones, approximately 91% detected once. The sequence came from an adult who received the AZD1222 COVID-19 vaccine. Sequencing was performed on peripheral blood, taken 28 days after the second AZD1222 dose. The chain employs TRBV7-6 and TRBJ1-1; D call uncertain. Here the CDR3 reads CASSQVNTEAFF. The CDR3 coding sequence is TGTGCCAGCAGCCAGGTGAACACTGAAGCTTTCTTT.